Listed here are 7 T cell receptor beta chains from one sample, sequenced in a study of T cell responses to AZD1222 COVID-19 vaccine. Assay: immunoSEQ multiplex PCR; the TCRdb copy retains only in-frame clones and omits some. The sample has roughly 80,000 clones; 90% are singletons. Specimen: peripheral blood, collected 28 days after the second AZD1222 dose. The receptors were sampled from an adult who received the AZD1222 COVID-19 vaccine.

The chain employs TRBV6-1 and TRBJ1-2, with no clear D. CDR3 length: 12 residues. Germline V gives CDR1 MNHNS, CDR2 SASEGT. The V end was cut by 3 bases, the J end by 8 bases, with 10 bases between. CDR3 DNA: TGTGCCAGCAGTGATAGTCCTTCGGGCTACACCTTC. This translates into CASSDSPSGYTF.

This clone appeared a single time. The chain recombines TRBV5-1 with TRBJ1-2; 9 positions agree with TRBD1. CDR1 SGHRS and CDR2 YFSETQ come from the germline V gene. With 1 base clipped from V and 2 bases from J, the junction kept 3 bases outside the gene matches. This CDR3 region has 15 residues. The CDR3 spells CASSLPGTGNYGYTF. The CDR3 DNA reads TGCGCCAGCAGCTTGCCAGGGACAGGGAACTATGGCTACACCTTC.

The rearrangement uses TRBV5-1 and TRBJ1-5; no reliable D call. Per germline, CDR1 SGHRS and CDR2 YFSETQ. V dropped 2 bases and J dropped 1 base, with 10 bases sitting between them. The CDR3 covers 15 residues. The CDR3 region is CASSLGPGSNQPQHF. The CDR3, as DNA: TGCGCCAGCAGCTTAGGCCCGGGAAGCAATCAGCCCCAGCATTTT.

The J gene is TRBJ1-5, the V gene TRBV10-3; D unresolved. V was shortened by 2 bases and J by 4 bases, with 9 bases between the two germline ends. Germline loops: CDR1 ENHRY, CDR2 SYGVKD. This CDR3 region has 14 residues. The CDR3 DNA reads TGTGCCATCAGTGAGGGAGGAGGGAATCAGCCCCAGCATTTT. Amino acid sequence: CAISEGGGNQPQHF.

The gene calls are TRBV7-2 and TRBJ2-7, with TRBD1 as a possible D gene (5 bases). V was trimmed by 2 bases and J by 1 base, leaving 9 bases between them. The CDR3 extends over 14 amino acids. Germline-derived CDR1 and CDR2 are SGHTA and FQGNSA. For the CDR3, the DNA is TGTGCCAGCAGCTTAAATCCAGGGTCCTACGAGCAGTACTTC. It translates to CASSLNPGSYEQYF.

The V call is TRBV5-4, the J call TRBJ2-7, with 11 bases aligning to TRBD1. Germline assignment: CDR1 SGHNT and CDR2 YYREEE (reference sequence). There are 15 residues in the CDR3. The ends lost 4 bases at V and 5 bases at J; junction bases unmatched: 8. DNA for the CDR3: TGTGCCAGCAGCCGGACCGGACAGGGGGCTCACGAGCAGTACTTC. This codes for CASSRTGQGAHEQYF.

In this sample, this clone turned up once. This chain connects TRBV6-5 to TRBJ1-5; D is undetermined. Germline V CDR1 and CDR2: MNHEY, SVGAGI. Trimming removed 7 bases from V and 0 bases from J, with 7 bases in between. The CDR3 is 13 amino acids. The CDR3 coding sequence is TGTGCCAGCAAGGAGGATAGCAATCAGCCCCAGCATTTT. Residues: CASKEDSNQPQHF.